This record covers a single T cell receptor beta chain. The record originates from a study of T cell responses to AZD1222 COVID-19 vaccine. The trim removed 4 bases at V and 7 bases at J, leaving 8 bases unmatched. Germline V gene data show CDR1 as MGHDK and CDR2 as SYGVNS. This CDR3 is 15 amino acids long. Some clones are missing from TCRdb's copy, which holds only in-frame ones; the method was immunoSEQ multiplex PCR. The sample has some 130,000 clones, about four fifths seen once. The chain carries TRBV25-1 and TRBJ1-4, with TRBD1 matching over 8 bases. The sequencing used peripheral blood, collected on day 0 of AZD1222 vaccination. This clonotype was sampled from an adult in good health. The CDR3 sequence is CASSGTGGTGEKLFF. The CDR3 DNA is TGTGCCAGCAGTGGCACAGGGGGTACAGGTGAAAAACTGTTTTTT.